Each of the 25 T cell receptor beta chains below was sequenced from the same sample in a study of beta chain features in type 1 diabetes. The study, taken as a whole, reports: Among all four CD4+ subsets, Type 1 diabetes patients had TCRB CDR3s that were moderately but significantly shorter.

Their antigen targets remain unknown. The isolated RNA, all of it, was reverse transcribed, so expressed TCRB transcripts were what got sequenced. Method: immunoSEQ multiplex PCR; TCRdb's copy keeps in-frame clones and lacks some. The sample has about 70,000 clones; almost 50% are singletons. Source material: central memory CD4+ T cells from blood. The receptors derive from a man aged 30 to 45 with type 1 diabetes.

This clone was counted a few times. The chain uses TRBV28 and TRBJ2-1; 9 nucleotides line up with TRBD2. This CDR3 region has 15 residues. Germline V gene lookup returns CDR1 MDHEN and CDR2 SYDVKM. Trimming took 1 base from V and 9 from J; bases not matched to a gene: 7. The CDR3 DNA follows: TGTGCCAGCAGTTTATTAGGCGGGGGGGCTCCTGAGCAGTTCTTC. It specifies CASSLLGGGAPEQFF.

The CDR3 is CASSNHQGNDGTEAFF. CDR3 bases: TGTGCCAGCAGCAATCATCAGGGGAACGACGGCACTGAAGCTTTCTTT. The chain joins TRBV5-8 to TRBJ1-1; possible D gene TRBD1, 6 bases. CDR1 and CDR2 from the germline V gene are SGHTS and YDEGEE. CDR3 length: 16 residues. V gave up 4 bases and J gave up 4 bases, with 20 bases separating them.

This chain connects TRBV27 to TRBJ2-7, with D tentatively TRBD1 (6 bases). The CDR3 extends over 15 amino acids. In germline, CDR1 is MNHEY, CDR2 SMNVEV (reference sequence). V lost 5 bases and J 2 bases, leaving 16 bases between the germline ends. The CDR3 nucleotides read TGTGCCAGCAGTCCCCTGTTGACAGGAGCCTACGAGCAGTACTTC. Protein: CASSPLLTGAYEQYF.

The chain employs TRBV7-6 and TRBJ1-1, with a tentative D call TRBD1 (5 bases). In germline, CDR1 is SGHVS, CDR2 FNYEAQ. Between the trimmed V and J ends, which lost 5 bases and 5 bases, there was a span of 15 bases. The CDR3 has 14 amino acids. This chain's CDR3 is CASSPTPPGTEAFF. In nucleotides, the CDR3 is TGTGCCAGCAGCCCGACTCCCCCAGGGACTGAAGCTTTCTTT.

The chain couples TRBV29-1 to TRBJ2-3; TRBD1 matches 10 bases. The length of the CDR3 is 15 residues. Germline V gives CDR1 SQVTM, CDR2 ANQGSEA. V lost 6 bases, J lost 4 bases, and 10 bases stayed unmatched. In nucleotides, the CDR3 is TGCAGCGTCGAACCCGGGACAGGGGCGGCAGATACGCAGTATTTT. Translated, it gives CSVEPGTGAADTQYF.

The V and J genes are TRBV6-1 and TRBJ1-5; D call uncertain. Looked up from germline, CDR1 is MNHNS and CDR2 is SASEGT. This CDR3 spans 15 amino acids. V lost 6 bases, J lost 3 bases, and 15 bases lay in between. The CDR3 region is CASRASGGDNQPQHF. The CDR3 region has the DNA TGTGCCAGCAGGGCCAGCGGCGGAGACAATCAGCCCCAGCATTTT.

V is TRBV7-2 and J is TRBJ1-2; D unclear. Germline V gives CDR1 SGHTA, CDR2 FQGNSA. V lost 4 bases and J lost 5, with 11 bases in between. The length of the CDR3 is 13 residues. This chain's CDR3 is CASSSSGSYGYTF. The CDR3 DNA follows: TGTGCCAGCAGCTCTAGCGGCTCTTATGGCTACACCTTC.

A few counts support this clone. The chain employs TRBV13 and TRBJ1-5; D gene unclear. CDR1 and CDR2 (germline): PRHDT, FYEKMQ (reference sequence). V lost 1 base and J lost 7, with 8 bases in between. This CDR3 is 13 amino acids long. CDR3 coding DNA: TGTGCCAGCAGCTTAGAACGGCGGCAGCCCCAGCATTTT. It is translated as CASSLERRQPQHF.

V usage is TRBV4-1 and J usage is TRBJ2-1; D is ambiguous. Trimming removed 0 bases at V and 0 bases at J, with 9 bases between. Germline CDR1 and CDR2: MGHRA and YSYEKL. The CDR3 consists of 16 residues. The CDR3: CASSQDAESSYNEQFF. CDR3 in DNA: TGCGCCAGCAGCCAAGACGCTGAGAGCTCCTACAATGAGCAGTTCTTC.

The chain uses TRBV5-1 and TRBJ2-7; TRBD1 is a possible D gene (6 bases). The CDR3 is 16 amino acids. The germline V gene encodes CDR1 SGHRS and CDR2 YFSETQ. The ends were cut back, 0 bases at V and 0 bases at J, with 13 bases in the middle. In DNA form, the CDR3 reads TGCGCCAGCAGCTTGGGAGGGACACAAAGCTCCTACGAGCAGTACTTC. Amino acids: CASSLGGTQSSYEQYF.

The chain joins TRBV25-1 to TRBJ1-1; TRBD1 agrees at 7 bases. The germline V gene has CDR1 MGHDK and CDR2 SYGVNS. The CDR3 extends over 13 amino acids. V shed 5 bases, J shed 3 bases, and the junction held 3 bases outside the gene matches. CDR3 coding DNA: TGTGCCAGCAGTTACAGGGGCGACACTGAAGCTTTCTTT. It codes for CASSYRGDTEAFF.

The chain couples TRBV4-1 to TRBJ2-5, with D tentatively TRBD1 (5 bases). V was pared by 3 bases and J by 4 bases, with 6 bases between. The CDR3 covers 12 residues. From germline, CDR1 is MGHRA and CDR2 YSYEKL. Here the CDR3 DNA reads TGCGCCAGCAGCCAGACAGTAGAGACCCAGTACTTC. This encodes CASSQTVETQYF.

The chain carries TRBV2 and TRBJ2-1; the match to TRBD2 covers 8 bases. Germline values: CDR1 SNHLY, CDR2 FYNNEI. The CDR3 length is 16 residues. The V gene end was trimmed by 6 bases and the J gene end by 9 bases; junction bases not matched to a gene: 16. The CDR3 loop is CASRGVGGRSTGEQFF. CDR3 DNA sequence: TGTGCCAGCAGGGGGGTGGGCGGGAGGTCTACAGGTGAGCAGTTCTTC.

This clone was detected a few times. The gene calls are TRBV7-6 and TRBJ2-7, with 9 nucleotides matching TRBD1. With V trimmed by 1 base and J by 6 bases, 10 bases remained unmatched. Germline CDR1 and CDR2: SGHVS and FNYEAQ. CDR3 length equals 16 residues. CDR3 bases: TGTGCCAGCAGCTTAGAATCACAGGGGGCGCGGGTCGAGCAGTACTTC. Its protein is CASSLESQGARVEQYF.

The V gene is TRBV30, the J gene TRBJ1-2; D ambiguous. There are 11 residues in the CDR3. Trimming took off 2 bases at V and 6 bases at J, with 7 bases between the two ends. CDR1 and CDR2 (germline): GTSNPN, SVGIG (reference sequence). Here the CDR3 DNA reads TGTGCCTGGAGTTCTCCCCATGGCTACACCTTC. Its protein product is CAWSSPHGYTF. Using reference TRBV30 and TRBJ1-2 for the parts outside the CDR3, the full variable domain is SQTIHQWPATLVQPVGSPLSLECTVEGTSNPNLYWYRQAAGRGLQLLFYSVGIGQISSEVPQNLSASRPQDRQFILSSKKLLLSDSGFYLCAWSSPHGYTFGSGTRLTVV.

J is TRBJ1-5 and V is TRBV2; 7 nucleotides line up with TRBD1. Germline V lookup: CDR1 SNHLY, CDR2 FYNNEI. The CDR3 consists of 14 residues. Trimming at V came to 6 bases and at J to 9 bases, leaving 11 bases not matched to a gene. CDR3 sequence (DNA): TGTGCCAGCAGCCAACGACAGGGTCAATCGCCCCAGCATTTT. Translating it yields CASSQRQGQSPQHF.

The rearrangement joins TRBV5-1 to TRBJ1-5; D possibly corresponds to TRBD1 (5 bases). This CDR3 has 13 residues. Germline values: CDR1 SGHRS, CDR2 YFSETQ. With 5 bases removed from V and 5 bases from J, the gap between germline ends came to 11 bases. This chain's CDR3 is CASSLGQDQPQHF. The CDR3 region has the DNA TGCGCCAGCAGTCTCGGACAAGATCAGCCCCAGCATTTT.

This chain uses TRBV5-6 with TRBJ2-5; TRBD1 might be the D (5 bases). Germline CDR1 is SGHDT and CDR2 is YYEEEE. The CDR3 extends over 14 amino acids. V dropped 4 bases and J dropped 5 bases, with 15 bases sitting between them. CDR3 in DNA: TGTGCCAGCAGCCCACCCTGGGGCAGGGAGACCCAGTACTTC. This encodes CASSPPWGRETQYF.

The chain has TRBV7-2 and TRBJ2-7; 14 bases are a match to TRBD2. Germline V CDR1 and CDR2: SGHTA, FQGNSA. J was trimmed by 7 bases and V by 8 bases; bases with no gene match: 13. The CDR3 has 16 residues. The DNA of the CDR3 is TGTGCCAGCTGTCCGGGACTAGCGGGAGACCGTGGTGAGCAGTACTTC. Encoded protein: CASCPGLAGDRGEQYF.

The CDR3 loop reads CASSSVVGLGTGRFRNEQFF. CDR3 coding DNA: TGTGCCAGCAGTTCAGTTGTGGGACTAGGTACAGGACGGTTTAGGAATGAGCAGTTCTTC. The gene calls are TRBV7-8 and TRBJ2-1, with 8 nucleotides matching TRBD2. Germline lookup yields CDR1 SGHVS and CDR2 FQNEAQ. The CDR3 spans 20 residues. J was trimmed by 7 bases and V by 6 bases; bases with no gene match: 26.

The J gene is TRBJ2-7, the V gene TRBV6-5; TRBD1 matches at 7 bases. The CDR3 sequence is 13 residues long. Germline V gene lookup returns CDR1 MNHEY and CDR2 SVGAGI. Trimming removed 6 bases from V and 5 bases from J; junction bases left unmatched: 7. The CDR3: CASSPRQGHEQYF. CDR3 bases: TGTGCCAGCAGCCCGAGACAGGGCCACGAGCAGTACTTC.

The chain joins TRBV5-1 to TRBJ2-7; perhaps TRBD2 as D (7 bases). CDR3 length: 16 amino acids. Germline CDR1 reads SGHRS; CDR2 reads YFSETQ. V lost 3 bases and J lost 1, with 17 bases in between. The chain's CDR3 is CASSSPGGGGSYEQYF. The DNA for the CDR3 is TGCGCCAGCAGCTCACCCGGGGGAGGGGGTTCCTACGAGCAGTACTTC.

This sequence joins TRBV5-1 and TRBJ2-5; D unclear. Trimming removed 2 bases at V and 5 bases at J, with 10 bases between. The CDR3 is 13 amino acids. Germline V gives CDR1 SGHRS, CDR2 YFSETQ. The CDR3 loop is CASSFVRSETQYF. The DNA for the CDR3 is TGCGCCAGCAGCTTTGTCCGAAGCGAGACCCAGTACTTC.

This clone was observed a handful of times. This chain uses TRBV7-9 with TRBJ2-7; unclear D gene. The V end lost 3 bases, the J end lost 6 bases, and 12 bases lay between the germline ends. Germline CDR1 reads SEHNR; CDR2 reads FQNEAQ (reference sequence). CDR3 length: 13 residues. Here the CDR3 reads CASSLPSLGEQYF. The CDR3, as DNA: TGTGCCAGCAGCTTGCCCTCGCTCGGCGAGCAGTACTTC.

This rearrangement joins TRBV7-2 to TRBJ2-5; D might be TRBD2 (6 bases). The end of the DNA aligns better with TRBJ2-7, so the J call may be wrong. There are 14 residues in the CDR3. CDR1 is SGHTA and CDR2 is FQGNSA in the germline V gene. The CDR3 spells CASSSQAGSYEQYF. The CDR3 DNA follows: TGTGCCAGCAGCTCCCAAGCGGGCTCCTACGAGCAGTACTTC.